This T cell receptor beta chain was recorded in a study of CD8+CD57+ T cells in acquired aplastic anemia. For CDR3 and TCR beta VDJ profiling, genomic DNA was the template used. TCRdb used MiXCR to reprocess the reads, holding one entry per CDR3 protein. Among about 150,000 distinct CDR3 sequences listed, less than 60% were seen once. CD8+CD57+ cell expansion had been shown by flow cytometry in patients chosen for sequencing. Patients were therapy-naive when their blood was sampled. This clonotype was seen at least ten times. The CDR3 is 18 residues long. From germline, CDR1 is SGHVS and CDR2 FNYEAQ. The V segment lost 1 base and the J segment 3 bases; nucleotides outside the gene matches: 12.

The chain combines TRBV7-6 with TRBJ2-5, with TRBD1 matching 9 bases. Material: sorted CD4+, CD8+, or CD8+CD57+ T cells (not recorded which) from PBMCs. The TCR sequence derives from a human donor with aplastic anemia. The CDR3 region is CASSLGRGGTGREETQYF. The DNA for the CDR3 is TGTGCCAGCAGCTTAGGACGCGGAGGGACAGGGAGGGAAGAGACCCAGTACTTC.